A single sample is the source of the 30 T cell receptor beta chains below, sequenced in a study of PD-1 blockade in classical Hodgkin lymphoma. Produced via immunoSEQ multiplex PCR; TCRdb's table is partial and in-frame only. The table lists about 58,000 clones, roughly 90% of them singletons. Every patient relapsed after autologous stem cell transplantation, and brentuximab vedotin exposure varied. Sequencing was performed on peripheral blood mononuclear cells (PBMCs), taken before the second cycle of nivolumab. These receptors came from a human donor with classical Hodgkin lymphoma.

The chain joins TRBV10-3 to TRBJ2-7; TRBD1 matches 8 bases. Germline V gene sequence: CDR1 ENHRY, CDR2 SYGVKD. The junction had 6 bases not matched to a gene; V was cut back by 4 bases and J by 4 bases. The CDR3 is 14 amino acids. CDR3 DNA: TGTGCCATCAGTGGGACAGGGAAAGGTTACGAGCAGTACTTC. Translated: CAISGTGKGYEQYF.

The V gene is TRBV6-4, the J gene TRBJ2-2; D gene ambiguous. Between the trimmed V and J ends, which lost 2 bases and 6 bases, there was a span of 4 bases. From germline, CDR1 is MRHNA and CDR2 SNTAGT. The CDR3 spans 12 residues. CDR3 in DNA: TGTGCCAGCAGTGACGCCGCCGGGGAGCTGTTTTTT. This sequence encodes CASSDAAGELFF.

V and J are TRBV25-1 and TRBJ2-1; D possibly matches TRBD1 or TRBD2 (5 bases each). Germline lookup yields CDR1 MGHDK and CDR2 SYGVNS. Trimming pared 4 bases from V and 3 bases from J, leaving 7 bases between. CDR3 length: 13 amino acids. In nucleotides, the CDR3 is TGTGCCAGCAGTGGGGACGTCTACAATGAGCAGTTCTTC. Amino acid sequence: CASSGDVYNEQFF.

This clone was recorded only once. The V and J genes are TRBV19 and TRBJ1-2; TRBD1 matches 7 bases. Looked up from germline, CDR1 is LNHDA and CDR2 is SQIVND (reference sequence). The J segment lost 5 bases and the V segment lost 5 bases, leaving 5 bases of the junction unmatched. This CDR3 has 13 amino acids. CDR3: CASSARQGYGYTF. Written as DNA, the CDR3 is TGTGCCAGTAGTGCCCGACAGGGATATGGCTACACCTTC. The variable domain in full, with the rest retrieved from reference TRBV19 and TRBJ1-2, is DGGITQSPKYLFRKEGQNVTLSCEQNLNHDAMYWYRQDPGQGLRLIYYSQIVNDFQKGDIAEGYSVSREKKESFPLTVTSAQKNPTAFYLCASSARQGYGYTFGSGTRLTVV.

V is TRBV7-9 and J is TRBJ1-2, with D hard to call. Trimming pared 1 base from V and 6 bases from J, leaving 12 bases between. The CDR3 is 14 amino acids. Germline V gene lookup returns CDR1 SEHNR and CDR2 FQNEAQ (reference sequence). The CDR3 region is CASSLETPSDGYTF. DNA for the CDR3: TGTGCCAGCAGCTTAGAGACTCCCTCCGATGGCTACACCTTC.

This chain uses TRBV28 with TRBJ1-2, with a weak D call TRBD1 (5 bases). V gave up 1 base and J gave up 6 bases, with 9 bases separating them. CDR3 length equals 13 residues. Germline V gives CDR1 MDHEN, CDR2 SYDVKM. CDR3 in amino acids: CASSLLQVDGYTF. CDR3 DNA sequence: TGTGCCAGCAGTTTATTACAGGTGGATGGCTACACCTTC.

This clone was seen a single time. The chain links TRBV9 to TRBJ2-3, with 7 bases identical to TRBD2. Germline V gives CDR1 SGDLS, CDR2 YYNGEE. This CDR3 is 12 amino acids long. Losses at the gene ends were 7 bases for V and 4 bases for J; bases not matched to a gene: 3. For the CDR3, the DNA is TGTGCCAGCGGTGCGGGGGCAGATACGCAGTATTTT. Its protein product is CASGAGADTQYF.

V and J are TRBV5-4 and TRBJ2-7; no firm D call. Germline-derived CDR1 and CDR2 are SGHNT and YYREEE (reference sequence). Deletions cut 4 bases from V and 3 bases from J, with 8 bases between. This CDR3 is 12 amino acids long. The CDR3 DNA reads TGTGCCAGCAGCCTCTATAGCTACGAGCAGTACTTC. It codes for CASSLYSYEQYF.

This clone was seen just once. CDR3: CASSGGTALRYGYTF. The DNA of the CDR3 is TGTGCCAGCAGCGGAGGGACAGCCCTACGCTATGGCTACACCTTC. This chain joins TRBV27 and TRBJ1-2; 7 bases fit TRBD1. CDR1 is MNHEY, CDR2 SMNVEV, per germline (reference sequence). There are 15 residues in the CDR3. After removal of 6 bases from V and 4 bases from J, the junction contained 11 bases not matched to a gene.

This rearrangement joins TRBV13 to TRBJ1-1; maybe TRBD1 (6 bases). Germline-derived CDR1 and CDR2 are PRHDT and FYEKMQ (reference sequence). Deletions cut 1 base from V and 3 bases from J, with 12 bases between. This CDR3 region has 15 residues. The DNA of the CDR3 is TGTGCCAGCAGCTTAGCGAGGGGGGGAGACACTGAAGCTTTCTTT. Encoded protein: CASSLARGGDTEAFF.

V and J are TRBV4-3 and TRBJ2-6; D perhaps matches TRBD1 (6 bases). CDR1 is LGHNA, CDR2 YSLEER, per germline. The ends were cut back, 4 bases at V and 2 bases at J, with 9 bases in the middle. The CDR3 contains 15 residues. For the CDR3, the DNA is TGCGCCAGCAGCCTCAGGGGCCCTGGGGCCAACGTCCTGACTTTC. Translating it yields CASSLRGPGANVLTF.

This chain joins TRBV9 and TRBJ2-5; D is perhaps TRBD2 (6 bases). The ends were cut back, 0 bases at V and 5 bases at J, with 20 bases in the middle. CDR1 is SGDLS, CDR2 YYNGEE, per germline. The CDR3 runs 17 residues. The CDR3 is CASSVASTSGSGETQYF. The CDR3 bases are TGTGCCAGCAGCGTAGCCTCGACTAGTGGGAGTGGGGAGACCCAGTACTTC.

This clone was detected once. The V call is TRBV2, the J call TRBJ1-2; D is unresolved. The CDR3 totals 14 residues. V was shortened by 4 bases and J by 0 bases, with 9 bases between the two germline ends. Germline CDR1 SNHLY, CDR2 FYNNEI. Here the CDR3 DNA reads TGTGCCAGCAGTGTATGGCCTACTAACTATGGCTACACCTTC. The encoded protein is CASSVWPTNYGYTF.

This sequence joins TRBV5-1 and TRBJ2-7; D possibly corresponds to TRBD1 (6 bases). The germline gives CDR1 SGHRS, CDR2 YFSETQ. V was cut by 2 bases and J by 7 bases, with 22 bases left in between. The CDR3 contains 16 residues. The CDR3: CASSLQGRRSIGEQYF. CDR3 nucleotide sequence: TGCGCCAGCAGCTTACAGGGCCGAAGGTCGATAGGGGAGCAGTACTTC.

The rearrangement links TRBV28 to TRBJ1-3; no clear D gene. The CDR3 loop spans 15 amino acids. The ends were cut back, 4 bases at V and 0 bases at J, with 10 bases in the middle. Germline-derived CDR1 and CDR2 are MDHEN and SYDVKM. The chain's CDR3 is CASSSVTSSGNTIYF. The CDR3 coding sequence is TGTGCCAGCAGTTCTGTAACCTCCTCTGGAAACACCATATATTTT.

The table lists this clone with a count of one. The chain is built from TRBV20-1 and TRBJ2-1; D is ambiguous. V lost 3 bases to trimming and J lost 7 bases, with 4 bases between them. Per germline, CDR1 DFQATT and CDR2 SNEGSKA (reference sequence). The CDR3 extends over 10 amino acids. CDR3 nucleotides: TGCAGTGCTAGGACTAATGAGCAGTTCTTC. Translation: CSARTNEQFF.

This chain's CDR3 is CASSYSTRVSWDTQYF. The CDR3 DNA is TGTGCCAGCAGTTACTCGACCAGGGTTTCGTGGGATACGCAGTATTTT. The chain employs TRBV6-6 and TRBJ2-3, with a possible D match to TRBD1 (5 bases). V dropped 0 bases and J dropped 6 bases, with 16 bases sitting between them. Germline V gene lookup returns CDR1 MNHNY and CDR2 SVGAGI (reference sequence). CDR3 size: 16 residues.

The chain links TRBV9 to TRBJ2-1; weak D call: TRBD2 (6 bases). The CDR3 spans 14 residues. Germline V gene data show CDR1 as SGDLS and CDR2 as YYNGEE. The V and J ends lost 0 bases and 7 bases respectively, with 11 bases between them. The CDR3 region is CASSVDGGGNEQFF. The CDR3 region has the DNA TGTGCCAGCAGCGTAGACGGGGGTGGGAATGAGCAGTTCTTC.

DNA of the CDR3: TGTGCCAGCAGCCAAGGAATGCAGACCCAAGAGACCCAGTACTTC. It codes for CASSQGMQTQETQYF. This chain links TRBV14 with TRBJ2-5; no clear D gene. The CDR3 has 15 residues. Deletions cut 1 base from V and 1 base from J, with 10 bases between. Germline V gives CDR1 SGHDN, CDR2 FVKESK.

The chain has TRBV7-8 and TRBJ1-5, with TRBD1 matching over 10 bases. The germline CDR1 and CDR2 sequences are SGHVS and FQNEAQ. V lost 2 bases and J lost 4; bases outside the gene matches: 2. The CDR3 spans 15 residues. In nucleotides, the CDR3 is TGTGCCAGCAGCTTACGGACAGGGGGAAATCAGCCCCAGCATTTT. This codes for CASSLRTGGNQPQHF.

V and J are TRBV19 and TRBJ2-5; 8 bases map to TRBD1. This CDR3 region has 15 residues. Germline V lookup: CDR1 LNHDA, CDR2 SQIVND (reference sequence). The V and J ends lost 3 bases and 4 bases, in that order; junction bases with no gene match: 7. In DNA, the CDR3 is TGTGCCAGTAGTATCGGACAGGGAGGTGGAGAGACCCAGTACTTC. The encoded protein is CASSIGQGGGETQYF.

The chain combines TRBV9 with TRBJ1-1, with D possibly matching TRBD1 (5 bases). Trimming removed 0 bases at V and 1 base at J, with 13 bases between. Germline V gives CDR1 SGDLS, CDR2 YYNGEE. The CDR3 loop spans 16 amino acids. Here the CDR3 reads CASSVVGHVGNTEAFF. The CDR3 nucleotides read TGTGCCAGCAGCGTAGTCGGACATGTGGGGAACACTGAAGCTTTCTTT.

The chain employs TRBV6-1 and TRBJ1-2; maybe TRBD1 (6 bases). This CDR3 spans 15 amino acids. The germline V gene encodes CDR1 MNHNS and CDR2 SASEGT. Trimming removed 0 bases at V and 4 bases at J, with 12 bases between. The CDR3 nucleotides read TGTGCCAGCAGTGAAGCGGTACAGGGAGCCTATGGCTACACCTTC. This codes for CASSEAVQGAYGYTF.

The chain recombines TRBV25-1 with TRBJ1-3; D is uncertain. Trimming left V 5 bases short and J 0 bases short, with 11 bases between. The germline V gene encodes CDR1 MGHDK and CDR2 SYGVNS. The CDR3 has 15 amino acids. CDR3 nucleotide sequence: TGTGCCAGCAGTCCCACTGGCTTCTCTGGAAACACCATATATTTT. Its translation is CASSPTGFSGNTIYF.

The chain has TRBV4-2 and TRBJ1-5; D uncertain. V lost 0 bases to trimming and J lost 3 bases, with 12 bases between them. Per germline, CDR1 LGHNA and CDR2 YNFKEQ. There are 16 residues in the CDR3. CDR3 DNA sequence: TGTGCCAGCAGCCAAGATGGCCACCTCCTCAATCAGCCCCAGCATTTT. Amino acid sequence: CASSQDGHLLNQPQHF.

This chain uses TRBV6-5 with TRBJ1-1; unclear D gene. With 2 bases removed from V and 1 base from J, the gap between germline ends came to 5 bases. This CDR3 spans 13 amino acids. The V gene's germline CDR1 is MNHEY and CDR2 SVGAGI. The CDR3 DNA reads as TGTGCCAGCAGTTACGGGAGGAACACTGAAGCTTTCTTT. Protein: CASSYGRNTEAFF.

The chain is built from TRBV7-3 and TRBJ2-3, with 10 bases that match TRBD2. Germline CDR1 reads SGHTA; CDR2 reads FQGTGA. V dropped 10 bases and J dropped 1; count of bases not matched to a gene: 8. The CDR3 length is 15 residues. The CDR3 spells CATTPGTSGTDTQYF. The CDR3 DNA reads TGTGCCACAACTCCCGGGACTAGCGGCACAGATACGCAGTATTTT.

This clone was observed once. The rearrangement links TRBV7-9 to TRBJ1-2, with D perhaps matching TRBD1 (5 bases). Trimming stripped 1 base from V and 5 bases from J, with 14 bases between. The CDR3 has 15 amino acids. CDR1 is SEHNR, CDR2 FQNEAQ, per germline (reference sequence). The CDR3, as DNA: TGTGCCAGCAGCTTAGAGGGCAGGGTGAAATATGGCTACACCTTC. This codes for CASSLEGRVKYGYTF.

The rearrangement joins TRBV2 to TRBJ2-7; 9 bases fit TRBD1. Germline-derived CDR1 and CDR2 are SNHLY and FYNNEI. With V trimmed by 9 bases and J by 7 bases, 10 bases remained unmatched. The CDR3 sequence is 13 residues long. CDR3 residues: CARGRDRAVEQYF. The CDR3 DNA is TGTGCCAGGGGCAGGGACAGGGCGGTGGAGCAGTACTTC.

This rearrangement joins TRBV5-1 to TRBJ1-1; no firm D call. V dropped 0 bases and J dropped 0 bases, with 12 bases sitting between them. Per germline, CDR1 SGHRS and CDR2 YFSETQ. The CDR3 contains 16 residues. CDR3 sequence reads: CASSLGLGGMNTEAFF. Written as DNA, the CDR3 is TGCGCCAGCAGCTTGGGTTTAGGAGGGATGAACACTGAAGCTTTCTTT.